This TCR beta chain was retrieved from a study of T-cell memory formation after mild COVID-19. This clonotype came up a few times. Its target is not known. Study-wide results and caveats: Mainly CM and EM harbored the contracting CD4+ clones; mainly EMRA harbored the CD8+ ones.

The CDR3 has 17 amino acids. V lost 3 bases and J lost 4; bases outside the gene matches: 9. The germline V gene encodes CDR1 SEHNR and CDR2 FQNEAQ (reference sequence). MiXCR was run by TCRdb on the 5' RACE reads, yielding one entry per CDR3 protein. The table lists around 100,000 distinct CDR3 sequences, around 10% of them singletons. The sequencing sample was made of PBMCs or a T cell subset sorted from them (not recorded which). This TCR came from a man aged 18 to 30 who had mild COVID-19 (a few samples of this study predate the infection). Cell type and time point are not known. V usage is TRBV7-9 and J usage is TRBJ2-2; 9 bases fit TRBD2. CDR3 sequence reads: CASSLGLAGDGTGELFF. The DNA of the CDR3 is TGTGCCAGCAGCTTGGGACTAGCAGGCGACGGCACCGGGGAGCTGTTTTTT.